The sequence of this T cell receptor beta chain was determined in a study of OX40 agonist ivuxolimab in advanced cancers. Overall study: Therapy given before enrollment (anti-PD-1, anti-PD-L1 or anti-CTLA-4) was allowed, and around 40% had some. Partial response was recorded in three patients: one hepatocellular carcinoma and two cutaneous melanoma cases. Whole-study findings and limits: Clonal expansion in partial responders at 0.1-3.0 mg/kg ranked among the lowest.

This CDR3 contains 13 residues. Germline V gives CDR1 MNHEY, CDR2 SMNVEV (reference sequence). Trimming pared 3 bases from V and 0 bases from J, leaving 4 bases between. On this clone: Its antigen remains unidentified.

Sequencing was performed with immunoSEQ multiplex PCR; in TCRdb, only in-frame clones are kept and a portion is missing. The sample lists around 76,000 clones, around 86% occurring once. Sequencing used CD4+ or CD8+ T cells sorted from blood, obtained in a trial of the OX40 agonist ivuxolimab. The TCR comes from an adult with an advanced solid tumor such as melanoma, head and neck, liver or kidney cancer. This chain uses TRBV27 with TRBJ2-3; D unclear. The CDR3 DNA sequence: TGTGCCAGCAGTTTTTCTAGCACAGATACGCAGTATTTT. Amino acids: CASSFSSTDTQYF.